What follows is one TCR beta chain and its context. The data were taken from a study of blood T cell repertoires in COVID-19. For the study at large: Italy, Spain and the United States were the sources of the convalescent and acute COVID-19 samples. The cDNA or gDNA used as material had been derived from T cells, B-cell-depleted T cells, or PBMCs.

Germline CDR1 reads MNHEY; CDR2 reads SMNVEV (reference sequence). The V gene end was trimmed by 3 bases and the J gene end by 6 bases; junction bases not matched to a gene: 8. This CDR3 region has 18 residues. Original processing methods: How many nucleated cells were present was estimated from reference gene primer amplification. Clones were read by immunoSEQ multiplex PCR, and TCRdb kept only the in-frame ones, dropping some. V, J and clone size derive from that table, while D and trimming were established from the DNA sequence. This sample has fewer than 300,000 clones, with 81% found just once. The specimen was peripheral blood. This clonotype was sampled from an older woman with active or convalescent COVID-19. The V and J genes are TRBV27 and TRBJ2-1; 16 bases match TRBD2. The CDR3 loop is CASSLGLAGGPVGNEQFF. The CDR3 nucleotides read TGTGCCAGCAGTTTGGGACTAGCGGGGGGGCCGGTCGGCAATGAGCAGTTCTTC.